The clone carrying this TCR beta chain occurred many times. What it binds is unknown. This entry comes from a study of T cells in Graves' hyperthyroidism and ophthalmopathy. Amplified TCR beta CDR3 regions derived from RNA transcripts. Carried out on the TCR CDR3, a first-round RT-PCR used the HTBI primer set. TCRdb redid the calling of the multiplex PCR reads with MiXCR, one entry per CDR3 protein. The data contain about 740,000 distinct CDR3 sequences, around 13% of them singletons. Points from the study as a whole: Most thyroid clonotypes expanded above 0.001 appeared in blood too.

Trimming left V 5 bases short and J 7 bases short, with 17 bases between. Germline V gene data show CDR1 as MNHEY and CDR2 as SVGEGT. This CDR3 spans 15 amino acids. Based on clinical symptoms, serum thyroxine and TRAb, thyroid ultrasound and orbital computed tomography, diagnoses were reached. V is TRBV6-2 or TRBV6-3 and J is TRBJ2-2; D may be TRBD2 (5 bases). What was sequenced was blood. The TCR originated in a woman between 18 and 29 years old with Graves' hyperthyroidism. The CDR3 DNA reads as TGTGCCAGCAGTCCGACGGGAAGATTAGGCGGGGAGCTGTTTTTT. It specifies CASSPTGRLGGELFF.